This record covers a single TCR beta chain. This entry is derived from a study of blood T cell repertoires in COVID-19. Study background: Samples came from the United States, Italy and Spain, spanning acute and convalescent COVID-19. PBMCs, B-cell-depleted T cells, or T cells provided the cDNA or gDNA that made up the material.

As processed by the authors: Amplification from reference gene primers served as the basis for estimated nucleated cell counts. The table came from immunoSEQ multiplex PCR; TCRdb's copy has only in-frame clones and leaves some out. That table furnishes V, J and clone size, whereas the DNA furnished D and trimming. The sample has about 160,000 clones; around 80% are singletons. V was cut by 0 bases and J by 4 bases, with 21 bases left in between. The germline gives CDR1 LGHNA, CDR2 YSLEER. The CDR3 has 18 residues. What was sequenced was peripheral blood. This sequence joins TRBV4-3 and TRBJ1-2; D uncertain. The receptor was derived from a woman aged 60 to 75 with acute or convalescent COVID-19. CDR3 protein: CASSQELGMRAGGYGYTF. CDR3 nucleotide sequence: TGCGCCAGCAGCCAAGAACTGGGCATGAGGGCCGGAGGCTATGGCTACACCTTC.